This T cell receptor beta chain came from a study of blood T cell repertoires in COVID-19. TCRdb's table, derived via immunoSEQ multiplex PCR, lists solely in-frame clones and lacks some. The data show about 80,000 clones, almost 90% seen once. V lost 3 bases to trimming and J lost 5 bases, with 5 bases between them. The germline V gene has CDR1 ENHRY and CDR2 SYGVKD. The CDR3 covers 12 residues. The sample comprised peripheral blood. The clonotype originates from a woman older than 75 with active or convalescent COVID-19. The rearrangement joins TRBV10-3 to TRBJ1-5; D is undetermined. The CDR3 DNA follows: TGTGCCATCAGTGAAATCGATCAGCCCCAGCATTTT. Encoded protein: CAISEIDQPQHF.